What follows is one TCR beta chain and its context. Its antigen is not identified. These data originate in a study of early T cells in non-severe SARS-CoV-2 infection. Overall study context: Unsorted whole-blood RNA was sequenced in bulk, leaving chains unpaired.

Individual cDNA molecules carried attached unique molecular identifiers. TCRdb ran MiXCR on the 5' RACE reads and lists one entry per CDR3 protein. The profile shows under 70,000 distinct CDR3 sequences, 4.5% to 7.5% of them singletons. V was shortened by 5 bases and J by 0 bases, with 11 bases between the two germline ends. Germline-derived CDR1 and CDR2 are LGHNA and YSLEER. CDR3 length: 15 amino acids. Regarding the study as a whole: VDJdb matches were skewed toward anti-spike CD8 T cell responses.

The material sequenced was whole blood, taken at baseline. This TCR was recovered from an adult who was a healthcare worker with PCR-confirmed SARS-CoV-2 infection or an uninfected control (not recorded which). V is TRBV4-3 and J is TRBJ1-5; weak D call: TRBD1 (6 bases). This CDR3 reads CASSFGQISNQPQHF. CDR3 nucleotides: TGCGCCAGCAGCTTCGGACAGATTAGCAATCAGCCCCAGCATTTT.